This T cell receptor (beta chain) was observed in a study of neurological immune-mediated disorders (dated by TCRdb to about 2019). The study in broad terms: Peripheral blood TCR-beta repertoires from HTLV-I-associated myelopathy (HAM/TSP) patients, multiple sclerosis patients and healthy controls were compared by UMI-based sequencing. The 90 to 120 TCR-beta libraries covered PBMC samples along with longitudinal samples, technical triplicates, and paired sorted CD4+ and CD8+ T-cell subsets. To precisely calculate how much the frequency of each individual clone varied, libraries were sequenced in technical triplicate. The cohort was made up of 68 subjects, consisting of around 15 HAM/TSP patients, approximately 35 multiple sclerosis patients and about 20 healthy controls.

What this sample's time point label stands for: technical triplicate 2. Libraries from unsorted PBMCs were made from 2 million PBMCs kept in RNAlater at -80 degrees C until RNA extraction. Peripheral blood was subjected to Ficoll-Hypaque density gradient centrifugation to isolate PBMCs, which were then cryopreserved in liquid nitrogen. The sample holds many counts of this clonotype. Its antigen is unknown. Base qualities are not provided; no much larger clone lies one nucleotide away. cDNA was synthesized by template-switch 5'RACE using a primer carrying a 10-nucleotide random unique molecular identifier by which each TCR transcript was tagged. Each sequencing run produced over 190 million TCR-beta sequences covering 15-18 subjects. The RNeasy kit was used for extraction of total RNA. TCR-beta VDJ regions were amplified with primers for the TCR constant region and the 5'RACE anchor, using the KAPA Real-time Library Amplification kit. A first PCR added sample indexes and Illumina adaptors, after which a second PCR increased the library yield. After purification with Ampure beads, the TCR product of roughly 650 bp was size-selected on a 2% E-gel SizeSelection system. Library quality was checked on a Bioanalyzer, concentration was measured with Qubit, and libraries were quantified with the Kapa Library Quantification kit before pooling. Paired-end 2 x 150 bp sequencing of the libraries was performed on an Illumina HiSeq 2500. To increase sequence diversity, roughly 24-31% phiX was spiked into each library pool. Processing in the source paper ran as follows. Quality-filtered reads were processed with the UMI-based MiGEC pipeline, and over 90% of raw TCR sequences were removed by the MiGEC pipeline during error correction. IMGT germline references were used for alignment of VDJ genes, and clonotypes were defined by a unique CDR3 amino acid sequence together with V-J genes. Clonal expansion, Shannon diversity, and CDR3 relatedness (CalcPairwiseDistances, ClusterSamples) were evaluated with VDJtools, and phylogenetic trees were built with CLCbio workbench. Using coefficient-of-variation modelling across technical triplicates, the study counted a clone as expanded if it had at least 8 unique UMIs. Starting from the raw public reads, TCRdb applied fastp trimming at Q25, assembled clones with MiXCR and retained in-frame beta chains. Rows are unified per CDR3 protein, each entry keeping the most common DNA and genes. These V and J calls rely on TCRdb rather than the paper's analysis. The table for this sample lists about 59,000 distinct CDR3 sequences; less than 25% of them were counted only once. Jointly, the top ten make up around 4.5% of the sample.

Overall study results and their limits: No identical CDR3 amino acid sequences were found to be shared among expanded clones across subjects, suggesting that TCR-beta repertoires were private in all groups. TCR clonal expansion was greatest in HAM/TSP patients and smallest in MS patients, who ranked below even healthy controls.

The sequence was obtained from a man in his 60s with HTLV-1-associated myelopathy (HAM/TSP). Material for sequencing was PBMCs.

The bases are TGCGCCAGCAGCTTGGATTTCGGAGGAGGCTATGGCTACACCTTC. Its amino acids are CASSLDFGGGYGYTF. Recombination connected TRBV5-1 to TRBJ1-2; a confident D gene designation cannot be given. CDR1 and CDR2 are drawn from the germline V gene: SGHRS, YFSETQ. The CDR3 runs 15 amino acids, cysteine and phenylalanine included. Only the CDR3 DNA is retained, 45 bases long and in frame from the first base. The germline ends are 13 bases apart after V is trimmed by 0 bases and J by 4 bases. The full variable domain, with segments outside the CDR3 supplied by the reference TRBV5-1 and TRBJ1-2 proteins, appears as KAGVTQTPRYLIKTRGQQVTLSCSPISGHRSVSWYQQTPGQGLQFLFEYFSETQRNKGNFPGRFSGRQFSNSRSEMNVSTLELGDSALYLCASSLDFGGGYGYTFGSGTRLTVV.